One T cell receptor beta chain is described in this entry. Under the authors' procedure: Amplification of reference gene primers provided the estimated nucleated cell counts. Here immunoSEQ multiplex PCR was the method, and the copy in TCRdb shows in-frame clones only, minus some. The V and J calls and clone size were taken over from that table, and D and trimming were inferred from the DNA. The table has more than 200,000 clones, 88% seen once; the top ten hold 1.3% to 1.5%. Trimming took off 7 bases at V and 6 bases at J, with 10 bases between the two ends. Germline-derived CDR1 and CDR2 are MDHEN and SYDVKM. CDR3 length: 12 amino acids. The sample is drawn from a study of blood T cell repertoires in COVID-19. In the study overall: Spain, Italy and the United States supplied samples that represented acute and convalescent COVID-19.

V gene TRBV28 combines with J gene TRBJ2-4, with D tentatively TRBD1 (6 bases). This receptor was identified in an elderly man with acute or convalescent COVID-19. Material for sequencing was peripheral blood. The CDR3: CASKTGRNIQYF. The CDR3 DNA reads as TGTGCCAGCAAAACAGGGAGAAACATTCAGTACTTC.